The source of this T cell receptor beta chain is a study of shared clonotypes between healthy human individuals. The CDR3 length is 17 residues. Per the germline V gene, CDR1 is KGHSH and CDR2 is LQKENI. After removal of 2 bases from V and 0 bases from J, the junction contained 7 bases not matched to a gene. Clones were sequenced by immunoSEQ multiplex PCR, and TCRdb holds only the in-frame ones, with some missing. The data show roughly 2,300,000 clones, with less than 95% seen just once and around 0.35% held by the top ten. Sequenced input: naive CD4+ T cells from PBMCs. As to subset: CD45RA+ positively selected. The chain has TRBV18 and TRBJ1-3, with 7 bases matching TRBD1. The sequence was obtained from a man between 18 and 29 years old in good health. Some clones in this sample may be carry-over from other donors' samples. CDR3 loop: CASSPGTGAFSGNTIYF. Written as DNA, the CDR3 is TGTGCCAGCTCACCAGGAACAGGGGCATTCTCTGGAAACACCATATATTTT.